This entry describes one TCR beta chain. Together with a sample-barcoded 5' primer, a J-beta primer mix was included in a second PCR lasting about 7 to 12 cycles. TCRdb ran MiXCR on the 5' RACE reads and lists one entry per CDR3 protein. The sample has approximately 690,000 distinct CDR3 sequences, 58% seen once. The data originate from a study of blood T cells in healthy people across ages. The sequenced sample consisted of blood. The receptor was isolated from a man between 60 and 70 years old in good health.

CDR3 in DNA: TGCAGTGCTGAAAACCAAGGGGGGGAGACCCAGTACTTC. Translated: CSAENQGGETQYF. V and J are TRBV20-1 and TRBJ2-5, with D perhaps assigned TRBD1 or TRBD2 (6 bases each). This CDR3 contains 13 residues. V lost 5 bases and J lost 5, with 15 bases in between. The V gene's germline CDR1 is DFQATT and CDR2 SNEGSKA (reference sequence).